The source of this T cell receptor (beta chain) is a study of graft-versus-host responses after intestinal transplantation. Study background: Each transplant was multivisceral, liver-intestinal, or isolated intestinal.

To note about this clone: Its antigen is unknown.

Germline CDR1 reads SGHVS; CDR2 reads FQNEAQ. This CDR3 comprises 15 residues. Trimming took 6 bases from V and 5 from J; bases not matched to a gene: 12. Repertoires were generated with immunoSEQ multiplex PCR, while TCRdb's copy carries only in-frame clones and drops some. The sample includes around 96,000 clones, around 90% seen only once; the top ten take roughly 0.17%. The source material was unstimulated CD4+ T cells sorted from spleen or lymph node cells, sampled before intestinal transplant. The receptor was derived from a human donor who received an intestinal transplant. J is TRBJ2-5 and V is TRBV7-8, with 7 bases aligning to TRBD1. The CDR3 DNA sequence: TGTGCCAGCAGGGTACGGACAGGTCGTGGTGAGACCCAGTACTTC. Encoded protein: CASRVRTGRGETQYF.